This TCR beta chain was profiled in a study of tumor and adjacent non-tumor tissue in lung cancer. Study background: Samples averaged roughly 4.2 million productive TCRbeta reads each. Study observations and caveats: Tumor tissue had significantly higher TCR diversity than normal lung. Top 100 clones took a larger repertoire share in normal lung.

Three rounds of nested PCR, following a modified ARM-PCR protocol, produced the TCRbeta library. TCRdb recomputed calls from the multiplex PCR reads with MiXCR, one row per CDR3 protein. The table records 100,000 or so distinct CDR3 sequences, more than 55% of them present only once. The germline V gene has CDR1 MNHEY and CDR2 SVGAGI. The CDR3 runs to 12 residues. No cell sorting was done before RNA was extracted from the tissue. More than 3 cm separated this lung sample from the edge of the tumor. Newly diagnosed lung cancer patients had thoracic surgery in China, August–late 2014, without prior chemotherapy. In its sample, this clonotype was seen a few times. Its antigen is still unknown. Since a much larger clone is just one base distant, this may be a read error.

This receptor was taken from a man aged 25 to 40 with non-small cell lung cancer. What was sequenced was distant non-tumor lung tissue. The chain is built from TRBV6-5 and TRBJ1-6; D unclear. CDR3 coding DNA: TGTGCCAGCAGTTCCCGGTATTCACACCTCCACTTT. Its protein is CASSSRYSHLHF.